This T cell receptor (beta chain) derives from a study of T cells after yellow fever vaccination. V lost 5 bases and J 7 bases, leaving 12 bases between the germline ends. This CDR3 is 13 amino acids long. Germline V lookup: CDR1 SEHNR, CDR2 FQNEAQ (reference sequence). TCRdb processed the 5' RACE reads anew with MiXCR; each CDR3 protein has one entry. This sample has some 260,000 distinct CDR3 sequences; roughly 5% occur once, and the top ten carry approximately 3.5%. The chain couples TRBV7-9 to TRBJ2-1; D remains ambiguous. The sequencing used CD4+ T cells sorted from PBMCs, collected on the day of the yellow fever booster vaccination. The sequence derives from a man in his late teens or twenties who received the YFV17D yellow fever vaccine. The CDR3 nucleotides read TGTGCCAGCAGCATACAGAAAGGGAATGAGCAGTTCTTC. Translation gives CASSIQKGNEQFF.